Shown below are 18 T cell receptor beta chains from a single sample sequenced in a study of control samples from healthy donors and cancer patients. Sequencing was performed with immunoSEQ multiplex PCR; in TCRdb, only in-frame clones are kept and a portion is missing. The repertoire holds 100,000 to 150,000 clones, with approximately 92% as singletons. Sequenced sample: PBMCs. These receptors originate from a man older than 75 with head and neck cancer.

The chain is built from TRBV24-1 and TRBJ2-7; 9 bases line up with TRBD1. Germline trimming cut 0 bases from V and 5 bases from J; bases unmatched to any gene: 7. The length of the CDR3 is 16 residues. Per germline, CDR1 KGHDR and CDR2 SFDVKD. This chain's CDR3 is CATSDLRSRTGDEQYF. In nucleotides, the CDR3 is TGTGCCACCAGTGATTTGCGTTCCCGGACAGGGGACGAGCAGTACTTC.

This clone occurred once. The genes are TRBV6-5 and TRBJ1-5; 7 nucleotides agree with TRBD1. V trimming: 6 bases; J trimming: 4 bases; junction bases outside the gene matches: 9. This CDR3 is 15 amino acids long. CDR1 MNHEY and CDR2 SVGAGI come from the germline V gene. Here the CDR3 reads CASRLGDRVNQPQHF. CDR3 DNA: TGTGCCAGCAGACTTGGTGACAGGGTGAATCAGCCCCAGCATTTT.

This clone has a handful of counts. The chain recombines TRBV30 with TRBJ1-4; the D gene is possibly TRBD1 (5 bases). Germline V lookup: CDR1 GTSNPN, CDR2 SVGIG (reference sequence). The ends were cut back, 3 bases at V and 7 bases at J, with 21 bases in the middle. The CDR3 is 16 amino acids. The CDR3 reads CAWRAMGLAGGEKLFF. CDR3 DNA sequence: TGTGCCTGGAGGGCTATGGGACTCGCGGGGGGTGAAAAACTGTTTTTT. The entire variable domain, with the rest obtained from reference TRBV30 and TRBJ1-4, is as follows: SQTIHQWPATLVQPVGSPLSLECTVEGTSNPNLYWYRQAAGRGLQLLFYSVGIGQISSEVPQNLSASRPQDRQFILSSKKLLLSDSGFYLCAWRAMGLAGGEKLFFGSGTQLSVL.

J is TRBJ2-7 and V is TRBV9, with 8 positions matching TRBD2. The CDR3 sequence is 14 residues long. From germline, CDR1 is SGDLS and CDR2 YYNGEE. With V trimmed by 0 bases and J by 5 bases, 4 bases remained unmatched. CDR3 bases: TGTGCCAGCAGCGTAGTAGCGGGGTCGCACGAGCAGTACTTC. It is translated as CASSVVAGSHEQYF.

There are a few counts of this clone. This chain links TRBV3-1 (or the pseudogene TRBV3-2) with TRBJ2-5; D unclear. V was clipped by 2 bases and J by 4 bases, with 8 bases between them. CDR3 length: 13 amino acids. Germline lookup yields CDR1 LGHDT and CDR2 YNNKEL (reference sequence). CDR3 loop: CASSQRNRETQYF. CDR3 in DNA: TGTGCCAGCAGCCAAAGAAACCGAGAGACCCAGTACTTC.

The chain links TRBV4-1 to TRBJ2-1; 7 nucleotides match TRBD1. V lost 3 bases and J lost 9; bases outside the gene matches: 8. CDR1 MGHRA and CDR2 YSYEKL come from the germline V gene. The CDR3 consists of 14 residues. This chain's CDR3 is CASSQESRGTEQFF. CDR3 bases: TGCGCCAGCAGCCAGGAGTCCAGGGGGACTGAGCAGTTCTTC.

The V call is TRBV19, the J call TRBJ1-2; D is possibly TRBD1 (6 bases). The V and J ends lost 6 bases and 4 bases respectively, with 12 bases between them. The CDR3 length is 13 residues. Germline CDR1 LNHDA, CDR2 SQIVND (reference sequence). This CDR3 is CASSPDSSYGYTF. The CDR3 DNA sequence: TGTGCCAGTAGCCCGGACAGCTCCTATGGCTACACCTTC.

The rearrangement joins TRBV4-1 to TRBJ1-1; D remains ambiguous. Germline values: CDR1 MGHRA, CDR2 YSYEKL. The CDR3 loop spans 14 amino acids. V lost 4 bases to trimming and J lost 1 base, with 10 bases between them. The CDR3 DNA reads as TGCGCCAGCAGCCTATTAGACCGGAACACTGAAGCTTTCTTT. This codes for CASSLLDRNTEAFF.

J is TRBJ1-6 and V is TRBV30, with D perhaps matching TRBD1 (6 bases). Germline V lookup: CDR1 GTSNPN, CDR2 SVGIG (reference sequence). The V and J ends lost 6 bases and 0 bases respectively, with 15 bases between them. This CDR3 is built from 16 residues. The CDR3 DNA reads as TGTGCCTGCAAACTTACAGGGAGCTCCTATAATTCACCCCTCCACTTT. This translates into CACKLTGSSYNSPLHF.

The rearrangement uses TRBV7-6 and TRBJ2-5; D call uncertain. The CDR3 is made up of 12 amino acids. V lost 5 bases to trimming and J lost 5 bases, with 9 bases between them. The V gene's germline CDR1 is SGHVS and CDR2 FNYEAQ. The CDR3 is CASSGNLETQYF. Written as DNA, the CDR3 is TGTGCCAGCAGCGGAAACCTGGAGACCCAGTACTTC.

This clone was recorded only once. The V gene is TRBV6-5, the J gene TRBJ1-4; the D gene is possibly TRBD1 (5 bases). Germline V gene data show CDR1 as MNHEY and CDR2 as SVGAGI. CDR3 length: 16 amino acids. Trimming pared 4 bases from V and 1 base from J, leaving 13 bases between. The CDR3 is CASSSGGRRTNEKLFF. The CDR3 bases are TGTGCCAGCAGTTCGGGGGGGAGACGAACTAATGAAAAACTGTTTTTT.

J is TRBJ1-5 and V is TRBV6-1; the D is unclear. Trimming took 0 bases from V and 4 from J, leaving 10 bases between them. The CDR3 has 15 residues. Per the germline V gene, CDR1 is MNHNS and CDR2 is SASEGT. This CDR3 reads CASSEALGANQPQHF. The CDR3 DNA reads TGTGCCAGCAGTGAAGCTTTGGGCGCGAATCAGCCCCAGCATTTT.

The chain joins TRBV18 to TRBJ2-3; perhaps TRBD2 as D (5 bases). Germline V gene lookup returns CDR1 KGHSH and CDR2 LQKENI. The ends were cut back, 3 bases at V and 5 bases at J, with 9 bases in the middle. The CDR3 length is 13 residues. Here the CDR3 DNA reads TGTGCCAGCTCACCTTCAGCGGTAGATACGCAGTATTTT. Translation: CASSPSAVDTQYF.

The gene calls are TRBV23-1 and TRBJ2-5; 9 bases are shared with TRBD2. TRBV23-1 is annotated as an ORF whose role is uncertain. The CDR3 has 15 residues. V was pared by 6 bases and J by 0 bases, with 5 bases of the junction left unmatched. In nucleotides, the CDR3 is TGCGCCAGCAGCCCTAGCGGGAAACACCAAGAGACCCAGTACTTC. Its protein product is CASSPSGKHQETQYF.

A single count supports this clone. The chain is built from TRBV7-9 and TRBJ1-2; D gene uncertain. Germline CDR1 is SEHNR and CDR2 is FQNEAQ (reference sequence). V was cut by 5 bases and J by 6 bases, with 16 bases left in between. The CDR3 contains 14 residues. DNA for the CDR3: TGTGCCAGCAGCATGACTGGGATCCTTAATGGCTACACCTTC. It translates to CASSMTGILNGYTF.

This clone has just one count. The chain recombines TRBV5-6 with TRBJ1-2; unclear D gene. Germline assignment: CDR1 SGHDT and CDR2 YYEEEE. The CDR3 runs to 13 residues. V was pared by 6 bases and J by 0 bases, with 9 bases between. The CDR3 DNA reads as TGTGCCAGCATCCAGCAAGCTAACTATGGCTACACCTTC. Its protein is CASIQQANYGYTF.

The chain couples TRBV6-4 to TRBJ2-2, with a weak D call TRBD2 (6 bases). The V and J ends lost 2 bases and 0 bases respectively, with 7 bases between them. The CDR3 length is 15 residues. Germline V CDR1 and CDR2: MRHNA, SNTAGT. CDR3 nucleotide sequence: TGTGCCAGCAGTGACAGCGGGCCGAACACCGGGGAGCTGTTTTTT. Translation gives CASSDSGPNTGELFF.

The chain has TRBV12-3 or TRBV12-4 and TRBJ2-2; D is perhaps TRBD2 (6 bases). V was clipped by 7 bases and J by 4 bases, with 7 bases between them. This CDR3 contains 12 residues. The CDR3 spells CASTGLTGELFF. In nucleotides, the CDR3 is TGTGCCAGCACGGGACTCACCGGGGAGCTGTTTTTT.